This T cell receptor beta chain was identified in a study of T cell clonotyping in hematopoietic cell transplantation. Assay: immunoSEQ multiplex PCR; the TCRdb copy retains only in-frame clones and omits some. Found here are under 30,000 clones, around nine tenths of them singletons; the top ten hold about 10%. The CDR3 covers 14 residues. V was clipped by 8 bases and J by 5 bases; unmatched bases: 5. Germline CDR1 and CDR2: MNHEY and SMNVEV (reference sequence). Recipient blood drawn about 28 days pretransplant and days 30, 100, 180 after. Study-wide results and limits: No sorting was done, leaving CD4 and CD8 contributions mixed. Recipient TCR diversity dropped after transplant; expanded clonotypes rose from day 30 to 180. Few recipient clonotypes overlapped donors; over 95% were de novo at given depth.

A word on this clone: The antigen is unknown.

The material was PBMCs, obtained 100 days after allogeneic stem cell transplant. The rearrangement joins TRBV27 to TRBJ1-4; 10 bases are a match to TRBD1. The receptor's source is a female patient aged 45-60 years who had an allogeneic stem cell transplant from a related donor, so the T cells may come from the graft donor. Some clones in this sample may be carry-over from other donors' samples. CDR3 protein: CASAPGQGNEKLFF. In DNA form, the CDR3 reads TGTGCCAGCGCTCCGGGACAGGGGAATGAAAAACTGTTTTTT.